Each of the 18 T cell receptor beta chains below was sequenced from the same sample in a study of T cell changes during pregnancy in multiple sclerosis. The method was immunoSEQ multiplex PCR; TCRdb's version includes in-frame clones alone and lacks a portion of them. The data contain some 38,000 clones, 90% to 95% of them singletons. The sequencing here drew on CD4+ T cells from peripheral blood mononuclear cells, taken in the second trimester of pregnancy. All receptors come from a female donor in good health, enrolled as a control in a pregnancy study.

The chain is built from TRBV6-1 and TRBJ1-1, with 7 bases aligning to TRBD1. V dropped 11 bases and J dropped 4; count of bases not matched to a gene: 10. CDR3 size: 13 residues. From germline, CDR1 is MNHNS and CDR2 SASEGT. Here the CDR3 DNA reads TGTGCCGGTCGACAGGGTCAGAGCACTGAAGCTTTCTTT. Translation gives CAGRQGQSTEAFF.

Of note for this clone: The germline gene is not matched at one end of the junction; a read error may be the cause. V and J are TRBV7-2 and TRBJ2-1; maybe TRBD1 (5 bases). The CDR3 has 15 amino acids. Germline V gene sequence: CDR1 SGHTA, CDR2 FQGNSA. The CDR3 sequence: CASRLGVGSWNEQFF. DNA for the CDR3: TGTGCCAGCAGATTAGGGGTGGGCTCTTGGAATGAGCAGTTCTTC.

The chain carries TRBV16 and TRBJ1-2; 9 positions match TRBD1. Germline V gene sequence: CDR1 KGHSY, CDR2 FQNENV. The junction had 4 bases not matched to a gene; V was cut back by 4 bases and J by 7 bases. This CDR3 comprises 13 residues. In DNA form, the CDR3 reads TGTGCCAGCAGCCGGGACAGGGTCTCTGGCTACACCTTC. Translating gives CASSRDRVSGYTF.

The chain couples TRBV30 to TRBJ1-1; a weak D match, TRBD1 (5 bases). Trimming removed 2 bases at V and 7 bases at J, with 14 bases between. CDR1 is GTSNPN, CDR2 SVGIG, per germline (reference sequence). The length of the CDR3 is 13 residues. The CDR3 region is CAWSLEGVGEAFF. CDR3 DNA: TGTGCCTGGAGTCTGGAAGGGGTAGGTGAAGCTTTCTTT.

The J gene is TRBJ1-2, the V gene TRBV19; no clear D. V was pared by 1 base and J by 6 bases, with 18 bases between. The CDR3 runs 16 residues. Per germline, CDR1 LNHDA and CDR2 SQIVND (reference sequence). In nucleotides, the CDR3 is TGTGCCAGTAGTATAGGAGGGTACAGTCAGGCAGATGGCTACACCTTC. Translation: CASSIGGYSQADGYTF.

J is TRBJ2-7 and V is TRBV11-3; D call uncertain. CDR3 length: 13 residues. The ends were cut back, 1 base at V and 6 bases at J, with 10 bases in the middle. CDR1 is SGHNT, CDR2 YENEEA, per germline. CDR3 bases: TGTGCCAGCAGCTTAGTATGGCCGGGCGAGCAGTACTTC. Amino acids: CASSLVWPGEQYF.

V is TRBV25-1 and J is TRBJ1-1, with D possibly matching TRBD1 (5 bases). Germline CDR1 is MGHDK and CDR2 is SYGVNS. CDR3 size: 15 residues. V dropped 1 base and J dropped 1 base, with 10 bases sitting between them. The CDR3 sequence is CASSESGRGNTEAFF. As DNA, the CDR3 is TGTGCCAGCAGTGAATCTGGGAGGGGGAACACTGAAGCTTTCTTT. Together with reference TRBV25-1 and TRBJ1-1, the CDR3 gives the full variable domain: EADIYQTPRYLVIGTGKKITLECSQTMGHDKMYWYQQDPGMELHLIHYSYGVNSTEKGDLSSESTVSRIRTEHFPLTLESARPSHTSQYLCASSESGRGNTEAFFGQGTRLTVV.

This rearrangement joins TRBV7-2 to TRBJ2-1; a weak D match, TRBD2 (5 bases). The germline V and J ends were trimmed by 1 base and 8 bases, with 15 bases remaining between them. The CDR3 is made up of 15 amino acids. From germline, CDR1 is SGHTA and CDR2 FQGNSA. CDR3 in amino acids: CASSLGRIHSDEQFF. The CDR3 coding sequence is TGTGCCAGCAGCTTAGGCCGGATCCATAGCGATGAGCAGTTCTTC. Based on the CDR3 plus reference TRBV7-2 and TRBJ2-1, the full variable domain is GAGVSQSPSNKVTEKGKDVELRCDPISGHTALYWYRQSLGQGLEFLIYFQGNSAPDKSGLPSDRFSAERTGGSVSTLTIQRTQQEDSAVYLCASSLGRIHSDEQFFGPGTRLTVL.

The chain uses TRBV18 and TRBJ1-1, with 9 bases lining up with TRBD1. V was pared by 6 bases and J by 2 bases, with 10 bases of the junction left unmatched. Germline-derived CDR1 and CDR2 are KGHSH and LQKENI. The CDR3 is 16 amino acids. DNA for the CDR3: TGTGCCAGCTCGGAACGGACAGGGGAGGGAAACACTGAAGCTTTCTTT. The encoded protein is CASSERTGEGNTEAFF.

The rearrangement links TRBV19 to TRBJ1-2, with a possible D match to TRBD1 (6 bases). Germline V gene sequence: CDR1 LNHDA, CDR2 SQIVND (reference sequence). This CDR3 has 14 amino acids. The germline V and J ends were trimmed by 8 bases and 6 bases, with 19 bases remaining between them. DNA for the CDR3: TGTGCCAGTTGCAGGGGTCAGCCGGGTGATGGCTACACCTTC. Translation gives CASCRGQPGDGYTF.

The V gene is TRBV28, the J gene TRBJ1-2; D is ambiguous. This CDR3 spans 18 amino acids. Trimming removed 5 bases from V and 11 bases from J, with 33 bases in between. Germline lookup yields CDR1 MDHEN and CDR2 SYDVKM. The CDR3 reads CASSLGAMVVTTGSRYTF. The CDR3 DNA follows: TGTGCCAGCAGTCTGGGAGCTATGGTGGTAACTACGGGGAGTCGATACACCTTC.

The J gene is TRBJ1-2, the V gene TRBV28; 10 nucleotides agree with TRBD1. In germline, CDR1 is MDHEN, CDR2 SYDVKM. V shed 7 bases and J 8 bases; nucleotides not matched to a gene: 7. The CDR3 is 13 residues long. The CDR3 loop is CASTMTGGGGYTF. The CDR3 DNA reads TGTGCCAGCACCATGACAGGGGGCGGCGGCTACACCTTC.

This chain connects TRBV29-1 to TRBJ2-1; D remains unclear. Trimming removed 1 base at V and 13 bases at J, with 11 bases between. This CDR3 has 11 residues. CDR1 and CDR2 from the germline V gene are SQVTM and ANQGSEA. CDR3 nucleotide sequence: TGCAGCGTTGAAGGATCAGGCGTCCAGTTCTTC. Its protein product is CSVEGSGVQFF.

The rearrangement uses TRBV28 and TRBJ1-2; 10 nucleotides agree with TRBD1. The CDR3 is 17 amino acids. V shed 6 bases and J 6 bases; nucleotides not matched to a gene: 16. Looked up from germline, CDR1 is MDHEN and CDR2 is SYDVKM. CDR3 protein: CASRPGTGALLRDGYTF. The CDR3 DNA sequence: TGTGCCAGCAGACCCGGGACAGGGGCGCTCCTTAGGGATGGCTACACCTTC.

The chain links TRBV11-2 to TRBJ2-1; TRBD2 might be the D (5 bases). Trimming pared 5 bases from V and 7 bases from J, leaving 9 bases between. Germline V gene sequence: CDR1 SGHAT, CDR2 FQNNGV. This CDR3 spans 12 amino acids. DNA for the CDR3: TGTGCCAGCAGCCCAACTAGAAATGAGCAGTTCTTC. Translating it yields CASSPTRNEQFF. The full variable domain, rest sourced from reference TRBV11-2 and TRBJ2-1, is EAGVAQSPRYKIIEKRQSVAFWCNPISGHATLYWYQQILGQGPKLLIQFQNNGVVDDSQLPKDRFSAERLKGVDSTLKIQPAKLEDSAVYLCASSPTRNEQFFGPGTRLTVL.

The V call is TRBV9, the J call TRBJ2-2, with a weak D call TRBD1 (7 bases). The ends were cut back, 7 bases at V and 7 bases at J, with 17 bases in the middle. Germline lookup yields CDR1 SGDLS and CDR2 YYNGEE. CDR3 length equals 14 residues. This CDR3 reads CASSSGGLGGELFF. The CDR3 DNA reads as TGTGCCAGCTCCTCAGGGGGACTCGGCGGGGAGCTGTTTTTT.

The chain is built from TRBV4-1 and TRBJ1-2, with no clear D. There are 13 residues in the CDR3. The V gene's germline CDR1 is MGHRA and CDR2 YSYEKL. Between the trimmed V and J ends, which lost 0 bases and 2 bases, there was a span of 4 bases. Written as DNA, the CDR3 is TGCGCCAGCAGCCAAGATGAGAACTATGGCTACACCTTC. This translates into CASSQDENYGYTF.

The rearrangement uses TRBV4-3 and TRBJ2-3; TRBD1 matches 8 bases. V shed 3 bases and J 6 bases; nucleotides not matched to a gene: 5. Germline CDR1 is LGHNA and CDR2 is YSLEER. The CDR3 has 14 amino acids. This CDR3 is CASSQGQVQDTQYF. The CDR3 DNA sequence: TGCGCCAGCAGCCAGGGACAGGTTCAGGATACGCAGTATTTT.